This T cell receptor beta chain was observed in a study of blood T cells in healthy people across ages. This clonotype has a count of ten or more. Then a second PCR, running roughly 7 to 11 cycles, was carried out with a sample-barcoded 5' primer and a J-beta primer mix. MiXCR, run by TCRdb on the 5' RACE reads, gives a single entry per CDR3 protein. The sample shows hundreds of thousands of distinct CDR3 sequences, 25% to 30% of them seen only once. Germline-derived CDR1 and CDR2 are MGHRA and YSYEKL. There are 15 residues in the CDR3. The sample was also linked to a second study, of T cells of mothers and their children.

The chain links TRBV4-1 to TRBJ2-7; D is uncertain. The better agreement between TRBJ2-5 and the DNA end casts doubt on the J call. This clonotype was sampled from a boy between 10 and 17 years old in good health. The sequenced material came from blood. CDR3 DNA sequence: TGCGCCAGCAGCCAAGAAGAGTACGGCAGCGAGACCCAGTACTTC. Its translation: CASSQEEYGSETQYF.